Listed here are 25 T cell receptor beta chains from one sample, sequenced in a study of CD8 T cells in ankylosing spondylitis. TCRdb re-analysed the 5' RACE reads in MiXCR, keeping a single row per CDR3 protein. The sample lists 200,000 to 250,000 distinct CDR3 sequences, 10% occurring once. Sequences were obtained from blood, either unsorted or a sorted T cell fraction (not recorded which). Receptors originate from a male donor with ankylosing spondylitis or in good health (not recorded which).

A few counts support this clonotype. The genes are TRBV6-1 and TRBJ1-5; TRBD1 matches at 7 bases. V was clipped by 6 bases and J by 1 base; unmatched bases: 6. This CDR3 has 15 residues. Germline V CDR1 and CDR2: MNHNS, SASEGT. The CDR3 sequence is CASSPQGSSNQPQHF. CDR3 DNA: TGTGCCAGCAGCCCACAGGGGTCAAGCAATCAGCCCCAGCATTTT.

This clonotype has ten or more counts. The J gene is TRBJ1-3, the V gene TRBV12-3 or TRBV12-4, with D possibly being TRBD1 (5 bases). The CDR3 is 19 residues long. V lost 4 bases and J 4 bases, leaving 26 bases between the germline ends. CDR3 protein: CASSSPLAGTGAWGNTIYF. As DNA, the CDR3 is TGTGCCAGCAGTTCGCCCCTGGCGGGGACTGGCGCTTGGGGAAACACCATATATTTT.

This clonotype came up many times. The CDR3 nucleotides read TGTGCCAGCAGCCCCATAGCGAACACCGGGGAGCTGTTTTTT. Translation: CASSPIANTGELFF. The rearrangement joins TRBV7-3 to TRBJ2-2; D not certain. The CDR3 length is 14 residues. Trimming cost V 5 bases and J 0 bases, with 7 bases left between them. Germline CDR1 and CDR2: SGHTA and FQGTGA.

This clonotype was counted between two and nine times. The chain has TRBV6-1 and TRBJ2-7; no reliable D call. CDR3 size: 15 residues. From germline, CDR1 is MNHNS and CDR2 SASEGT. V lost 4 bases and J 3 bases, leaving 16 bases between the germline ends. The CDR3 DNA sequence: TGTGCCAGCAGTGCAGAGCCTCCCGCCCACTACGAGCAGTACTTC. Translation: CASSAEPPAHYEQYF.

This clonotype has a handful of counts. V usage is TRBV2 and J usage is TRBJ1-2; the D gene is possibly TRBD1 (5 bases). V was trimmed by 7 bases and J by 1 base, leaving 13 bases between them. This CDR3 is built from 14 residues. Germline CDR1 and CDR2: SNHLY and FYNNEI. CDR3 in DNA: TGTGCCAGCACTTTGGGACTCAGTAACTATGGCTACACCTTC. Translating it yields CASTLGLSNYGYTF. Complete variable domain (other parts from reference TRBV2 and TRBJ1-2): EPEVTQTPSHQVTQMGQEVILRCVPISNHLYFYWYRQILGQKVEFLVSFYNNEISEKSEIFDDQFSVERPDGSNFTLKIRSTKLEDSAMYFCASTLGLSNYGYTFGSGTRLTVV.

This clonotype has at least ten counts. The chain combines TRBV5-1 with TRBJ1-6; weak D call: TRBD1 (5 bases). Germline CDR1 SGHRS, CDR2 YFSETQ. This CDR3 has 16 amino acids. Trimming took 7 bases from V and 8 from J, leaving 22 bases between them. This CDR3 is CASGEIGGVVDSPLHF. In DNA, the CDR3 is TGCGCCAGCGGAGAGATTGGAGGGGTTGTTGATTCACCCCTCCACTTT.

This chain connects TRBV20-1 to TRBJ2-7, with TRBD1 matching 7 bases. Germline V gives CDR1 DFQATT, CDR2 SNEGSKA (reference sequence). V lost 4 bases to trimming and J lost 8 bases; unmatched junction nucleotides: 17. The CDR3 is 15 amino acids. CDR3 amino acids: CSATPPGQDTTKQYF. The CDR3 DNA follows: TGCAGTGCTACGCCACCCGGACAGGATACTACGAAGCAGTACTTC.

The CDR3 is CASTRNIGPEKQFF. In DNA, the CDR3 is TGTGCCAGCACCCGAAATATAGGGCCGGAGAAGCAGTTCTTC. This chain uses TRBV5-5 with TRBJ2-1; D gene unclear. CDR1 is SGHKS and CDR2 is YYEKEE in the germline V gene (reference sequence). The CDR3 runs 14 residues. The V and J ends lost 6 bases and 11 bases respectively, with 21 bases between them. Filled out from reference TRBV5-5 and TRBJ2-1, the complete variable domain reads DAGVTQSPTHLIKTRGQQVTLRCSPISGHKSVSWYQQVLGQGPQFIFQYYEKEERGRGNFPDRFSARQFPNYSSELNVNALLLGDSALYLCASTRNIGPEKQFFGPGTRLTVL.

Of note for this clonotype: A much larger clone sits a single nucleotide away, making a read error possible. The chain joins TRBV5-6 to TRBJ1-4, with D possibly being TRBD1 (5 bases). The germline gives CDR1 SGHDT, CDR2 YYEEEE. The CDR3 totals 17 residues. CDR3 region: CASSLDIDRATNVKLFF. In nucleotides, the CDR3 is TGTGCCAGCAGTCTCGATATAGACAGAGCAACTAATGTAAAACTGTTTTTT.

This clonotype was counted at least ten times. V gene TRBV5-1 combines with J gene TRBJ2-3; tentative D call: TRBD1 (8 bases). Trimming left V 4 bases short and J 4 bases short, with 13 bases between. Germline CDR1 reads SGHRS; CDR2 reads YFSETQ. CDR3 length: 14 amino acids. The CDR3 DNA reads TGCGCCAGCAGCGACACAGGGGGGGCAGATACGCAGTATTTT. Encoded protein: CASSDTGGADTQYF.

Ten or more counts support this clonotype. The genes are TRBV5-5 and TRBJ2-2, with D uncertain. The CDR3 is 15 residues long. Trimming shortened V by 2 bases and J by 2 bases, and 10 bases separated the two germline ends. Germline CDR1 and CDR2: SGHKS and YYEKEE (reference sequence). The CDR3, as DNA: TGTGCCAGCAGCTTTGAAGGGCGAAACACCGGGGAGCTGTTTTTT. As protein: CASSFEGRNTGELFF. Filled out from reference TRBV5-5 and TRBJ2-2, the complete variable domain reads DAGVTQSPTHLIKTRGQQVTLRCSPISGHKSVSWYQQVLGQGPQFIFQYYEKEERGRGNFPDRFSARQFPNYSSELNVNALLLGDSALYLCASSFEGRNTGELFFGEGSRLTVL.

The table lists this clonotype with many counts. CDR3 region: CASSLVPGFYEQYF. CDR3 DNA sequence: TGCGCCAGCAGCTTGGTTCCAGGATTCTACGAGCAGTACTTC. V gene TRBV5-1 combines with J gene TRBJ2-7; D uncertain. V lost 0 bases and J 3 bases, leaving 10 bases between the germline ends. The CDR3 has 14 residues. Per germline, CDR1 SGHRS and CDR2 YFSETQ.

This clonotype came up many times. V and J are TRBV7-2 and TRBJ1-1, with D tentatively TRBD1 (5 bases). The ends were cut back, 5 bases at V and 7 bases at J, with 17 bases in the middle. This CDR3 region has 14 residues. Germline V CDR1 and CDR2: SGHTA, FQGNSA. The CDR3 bases are TGTGCCAGCAGCCCGGTGCAAGGGGCCCTTGAAGCTTTCTTT. Its protein product is CASSPVQGALEAFF.

This sequence joins TRBV12-3 or TRBV12-4 and TRBJ1-2; no definite D call. The V end lost 3 bases, the J end lost 6 bases, and 11 bases lay between the germline ends. The CDR3 spans 13 residues. The CDR3 coding sequence is TGTGCCAGCAGTTTGTTACCTGACGATGGCTACACCTTC. It is translated as CASSLLPDDGYTF.

This clonotype was counted at least ten times. The CDR3 bases are TGTGCCAGCAGCTCCATTGACAGTTCGGTAGGAAATGAGCAGTTCTTC. It specifies CASSSIDSSVGNEQFF. This chain uses TRBV7-9 with TRBJ2-1, with D possibly matching TRBD1 (5 bases). V was pared by 4 bases and J by 7 bases, with 20 bases between. This CDR3 is built from 16 residues. Germline-derived CDR1 and CDR2 are SEHNR and FQNEAQ (reference sequence).

This clonotype appeared many times. The chain joins TRBV11-2 to TRBJ2-2; 7 nucleotides agree with TRBD2. The junction had 10 bases not matched to a gene; V was cut back by 4 bases and J by 2 bases. This CDR3 spans 17 amino acids. Germline loops: CDR1 SGHAT, CDR2 FQNNGV. Written as DNA, the CDR3 is TGTGCCAGCAGCTCGACGGGACTATTATTCAACACCGGGGAGCTGTTTTTT. Translating it yields CASSSTGLLFNTGELFF.

The rearrangement links TRBV3-1 to TRBJ2-1; the D gene is possibly TRBD1 (5 bases). With 0 bases removed from V and 7 bases from J, the gap between germline ends came to 19 bases. Germline V gene sequence: CDR1 LGHDT, CDR2 YNNKEL (reference sequence). The length of the CDR3 is 17 residues. CDR3 region: CASSQDLKKGLSNEQFF. In DNA, the CDR3 is TGTGCCAGCAGCCAAGATTTAAAGAAGGGGCTCTCAAATGAGCAGTTCTTC.

In this sample, this clonotype turned up a few times. This chain joins TRBV5-1 and TRBJ1-4; D might be TRBD1 (6 bases). This CDR3 comprises 14 residues. Germline V gene lookup returns CDR1 SGHRS and CDR2 YFSETQ. Deletions cut 4 bases from V and 7 bases from J, with 14 bases between. As DNA, the CDR3 is TGCGCCAGCAGCCCGCGGACAGCCGGTGAAAAACTGTTTTTT. Translated, it gives CASSPRTAGEKLFF. The full variable domain, rest sourced from reference TRBV5-1 and TRBJ1-4, is KAGVTQTPRYLIKTRGQQVTLSCSPISGHRSVSWYQQTPGQGLQFLFEYFSETQRNKGNFPGRFSGRQFSNSRSEMNVSTLELGDSALYLCASSPRTAGEKLFFGSGTQLSVL.

This clonotype was recorded at least ten times. This chain uses TRBV7-2 with TRBJ1-6, with unresolved D. Per the germline V gene, CDR1 is SGHTA and CDR2 is FQGNSA. The germline V and J ends were trimmed by 2 bases and 6 bases, with 5 bases remaining between them. This CDR3 is built from 13 residues. The CDR3 DNA sequence: TGTGCCAGCAGCTTAACCCCTAATTCACCCCTCCACTTT. This gives the protein CASSLTPNSPLHF.

In its sample, this clonotype was seen many times. The V gene is TRBV12-3 or TRBV12-4, the J gene TRBJ1-6; D is perhaps TRBD1 (5 bases). V lost 2 bases and J 10 bases, leaving 15 bases between the germline ends. The CDR3 spans 15 residues. In DNA form, the CDR3 reads TGTGCCAGCAGTTTAATAAGCGGACAACAGTCACCCCTCCACTTT. This translates into CASSLISGQQSPLHF.

This clonotype was counted only a few times. Written as DNA, the CDR3 is TGCAGTGCTAGAGTCGCGGGGAGGATCGGCACTGAAGCTTTCTTT. It encodes CSARVAGRIGTEAFF. The rearrangement joins TRBV20-1 to TRBJ1-1; D not certain. CDR1 is DFQATT and CDR2 is SNEGSKA in the germline V gene (reference sequence). CDR3 length equals 15 residues. V was shortened by 1 base and J by 4 bases, with 16 bases between the two germline ends.

The genes are TRBV5-1 and TRBJ2-3; D gene uncertain. Trimming removed 0 bases from V and 6 bases from J, with 8 bases in between. Per germline, CDR1 SGHRS and CDR2 YFSETQ. This CDR3 has 13 residues. CDR3 amino acids: CASSLGPKDTQYF. CDR3 coding DNA: TGCGCCAGCAGCTTGGGGCCCAAGGATACGCAGTATTTT. Full variable domain (missing parts from reference TRBV5-1 and TRBJ2-3): KAGVTQTPRYLIKTRGQQVTLSCSPISGHRSVSWYQQTPGQGLQFLFEYFSETQRNKGNFPGRFSGRQFSNSRSEMNVSTLELGDSALYLCASSLGPKDTQYFGPGTRLTVL.

This clonotype has only a few counts. The chain employs TRBV29-1 and TRBJ1-2, with D maybe TRBD1 (5 bases). Germline V gives CDR1 SQVTM, CDR2 ANQGSEA. Trimming left V 6 bases short and J 0 bases short, with 8 bases between. The CDR3 runs to 12 residues. This CDR3 reads CSVGHSNYGYTF. The CDR3 DNA follows: TGCAGCGTCGGACATTCTAACTATGGCTACACCTTC.

On this clonotype itself: This may be a read error, as it is one base from a much larger clone. This chain connects TRBV5-8 to TRBJ2-5; D is ambiguous. This CDR3 contains 15 residues. CDR1 and CDR2 from the germline V gene are SGHTS and YDEGEE. The CDR3 spells CASSLEGLKQDTQYF. The CDR3 nucleotides read TGTGCCAGCAGCTTGGAGGGTTTAAAGCAAGACACCCAGTACTTC.

Many counts were recorded for this clonotype. V and J are TRBV20-1 and TRBJ1-5, with 7 bases matching TRBD1. This CDR3 has 17 amino acids. CDR1 is DFQATT, CDR2 SNEGSKA, per germline (reference sequence). Losses at the gene ends were 6 bases for V and 0 bases for J; bases not matched to a gene: 14. CDR3 sequence (DNA): TGCAGTGCCCCCCCGACAGGGTTACCCTATAGCAATCAGCCCCAGCATTTT. This codes for CSAPPTGLPYSNQPQHF.